The 22 T cell receptor beta chains below were found in one sample sequenced in a study of identical twins. One entry per CDR3 protein results from TCRdb running MiXCR on the 5' RACE reads. The data show 700,000 or so distinct CDR3 sequences, with 21% seen just once and over 4% held by the top ten. Another study also made use of these data, one on T cells expressing NK-cell markers.

The sample comprised PBMCs. The receptors derive from a woman aged 18-30 years in good health.

The chain links TRBV20-1 to TRBJ2-3; TRBD2 is a possible D gene (5 bases). Trimming stripped 5 bases from V and 1 base from J, with 16 bases between. This CDR3 contains 15 residues. The germline V gene encodes CDR1 DFQATT and CDR2 SNEGSKA (reference sequence). CDR3 sequence: CSAYLRSGRTDTQYF. The CDR3 DNA reads TGCAGTGCTTACCTCCGGAGCGGACGCACAGATACGCAGTATTTT.

This clonotype was seen more than once but under ten times. The V and J genes are TRBV12-3 or TRBV12-4 and TRBJ2-1; 8 nucleotides align to TRBD2. The J segment lost 9 bases and the V segment lost 1 base, leaving 11 bases of the junction unmatched. CDR3 length: 16 residues. CDR3 sequence (DNA): TGTGCCAGCAGTTTAGGTAGGAGCGGGAGATCAACTGAGCAGTTCTTC. Residues: CASSLGRSGRSTEQFF.

The chain recombines TRBV19 with TRBJ2-7; D gene ambiguous. CDR1 is LNHDA, CDR2 SQIVND, per germline (reference sequence). The CDR3 spans 11 residues. V lost 5 bases and J 6 bases, leaving 8 bases between the germline ends. CDR3 DNA: TGTGCCAGTAGTGGGGATCTCGAGCAGTACTTC. Protein sequence: CASSGDLEQYF.

At least ten counts were recorded for this clonotype. V gene TRBV29-1 combines with J gene TRBJ2-1; D remains unclear. Trimming took off 4 bases at V and 3 bases at J, with 7 bases between the two ends. This CDR3 comprises 12 residues. CDR1 and CDR2 from the germline V gene are SQVTM and ANQGSEA. The CDR3 loop is CSVVLFYNEQFF. CDR3 DNA: TGCAGCGTTGTTCTCTTCTACAATGAGCAGTTCTTC.

This clonotype was counted between two and nine times. The rearrangement joins TRBV7-2 to TRBJ2-1; D is ambiguous. This CDR3 contains 13 residues. CDR1 and CDR2 (germline): SGHTA, FQGNSA. The V gene lost 0 bases and the J gene lost 8 bases, with 8 bases spanning the gap. CDR3 in DNA: TGTGCCAGCAGCTTAGCGCATTTCGATGAGCAGTTCTTC. It codes for CASSLAHFDEQFF.

This clonotype was counted a few times. V usage is TRBV20-1 and J usage is TRBJ2-7; D remains ambiguous. This CDR3 region has 13 residues. Looked up from germline, CDR1 is DFQATT and CDR2 is SNEGSKA (reference sequence). V dropped 0 bases and J dropped 0 bases, with 6 bases sitting between them. The CDR3 loop reads CSARDTISYEQYF. As DNA, the CDR3 is TGCAGTGCTAGAGATACTATCTCCTACGAGCAGTACTTC.

The gene calls are TRBV7-2 and TRBJ2-2; 12 bases line up with TRBD1. Germline CDR1 reads SGHTA; CDR2 reads FQGNSA. The CDR3 length is 14 residues. The junction had 4 bases not matched to a gene; V was cut back by 8 bases and J by 6 bases. CDR3 sequence reads: CASLRDRGPGELFF. The CDR3 nucleotides are TGTGCCAGCTTAAGGGACAGGGGGCCCGGGGAGCTGTTTTTT.

CDR3 nucleotides: TGTGCCGGGAAGGGACAGGAGACCCAGTACTTC. This encodes CAGKGQETQYF. The rearrangement links TRBV6-4 to TRBJ2-5; 7 positions match TRBD1. From germline, CDR1 is MRHNA and CDR2 SNTAGT. The CDR3 covers 11 residues. The V gene end was trimmed by 11 bases and the J gene end by 5 bases; junction bases not matched to a gene: 5.

The CDR3 DNA reads as TGTGCCATCAACCTAGCGCCTAGCACAGATACGCAGTATTTT. Translating it yields CAINLAPSTDTQYF. This chain links TRBV10-3 with TRBJ2-3; D is perhaps TRBD2 (6 bases). The CDR3 spans 14 residues. The germline V gene encodes CDR1 ENHRY and CDR2 SYGVKD. With 7 bases removed from V and 0 bases from J, the gap between germline ends came to 11 bases.

This clonotype was seen more than once but under ten times. V and J are TRBV20-1 and TRBJ2-1; 14 nucleotides match TRBD2. Germline V gene sequence: CDR1 DFQATT, CDR2 SNEGSKA (reference sequence). The CDR3 runs 16 residues. The trim removed 2 bases at V and 2 bases at J, leaving 2 bases unmatched. The CDR3 sequence: CSARRLAGGPYNEQFF. Written as DNA, the CDR3 is TGCAGTGCTAGAAGACTAGCGGGAGGGCCCTACAATGAGCAGTTCTTC.

There are many counts of this clonotype. The V gene is TRBV24-1, the J gene TRBJ2-3; D possibly corresponds to TRBD1 (5 bases). V shed 4 bases and J shed 4 bases, with 14 bases lying between them. The germline gives CDR1 KGHDR, CDR2 SFDVKD. The CDR3 is 15 amino acids. The CDR3 sequence: CATSDPGWSSDTQYF. CDR3 bases: TGTGCCACCAGTGACCCAGGGTGGTCATCAGATACGCAGTATTTT.

The genes are TRBV29-1 and TRBJ2-2; no definite D call. CDR1 is SQVTM, CDR2 ANQGSEA, per germline. Trimming cost V 8 bases and J 6 bases, with 13 bases left between them. The CDR3 has 12 amino acids. In DNA form, the CDR3 reads TGCAGCACCTTGGGTGGGTCCGGGGAGCTGTTTTTT. It translates to CSTLGGSGELFF.

The chain uses TRBV3-1 and TRBJ2-7, with D unresolved. This CDR3 spans 15 amino acids. V lost 0 bases, J lost 2 bases, and 11 bases lay in between. CDR1 and CDR2 (germline): LGHDT, YNNKEL (reference sequence). This chain's CDR3 is CASSQDTDETYEQYF. For the CDR3, the DNA is TGTGCCAGCAGCCAAGATACGGACGAGACCTACGAGCAGTACTTC.

This clonotype has a count of ten or more. CDR3 region: CASSQDIASNQPQHF. CDR3 sequence (DNA): TGTGCCAGCAGCCAAGATATTGCGAGCAATCAGCCCCAGCATTTT. This rearrangement joins TRBV3-1 to TRBJ1-5, with no clear D. Germline V gene lookup returns CDR1 LGHDT and CDR2 YNNKEL (reference sequence). This CDR3 has 15 residues. Trimming took off 0 bases at V and 1 base at J, with 7 bases between the two ends.

The chain carries TRBV5-1 and TRBJ2-3, with 8 bases matching TRBD1. The CDR3 is 18 amino acids. Germline lookup yields CDR1 SGHRS and CDR2 YFSETQ. After removal of 3 bases from V and 3 bases from J, the junction contained 15 bases not matched to a gene. The CDR3 region is CASSSYPDRGKLTDTQYF. CDR3 sequence (DNA): TGCGCCAGCAGCTCATACCCTGACAGGGGAAAGCTGACAGATACGCAGTATTTT.

The chain couples TRBV29-1 to TRBJ1-3; the D gene is possibly TRBD1 (6 bases). Trimming removed 6 bases at V and 2 bases at J, with 11 bases between. CDR1 SQVTM and CDR2 ANQGSEA come from the germline V gene. The CDR3 loop spans 13 amino acids. CDR3 residues: CSVTGPPGNTIYF. The CDR3 DNA reads as TGCAGCGTGACAGGCCCCCCTGGAAACACCATATATTTT.

The V and J genes are TRBV12-3 or TRBV12-4 and TRBJ2-1; 9 bases fit TRBD2. V lost 7 bases to trimming and J lost 5 bases; unmatched junction nucleotides: 6. This CDR3 comprises 14 residues. CDR3 residues: CASTLAGGHNEQFF. CDR3 nucleotides: TGTGCCAGCACGTTGGCGGGGGGGCACAATGAGCAGTTCTTC.

This CDR3 is CASSLKLAGHNEQFF. The CDR3 bases are TGTGCCAGCAGCTTAAAACTAGCGGGCCACAATGAGCAGTTCTTC. The chain carries TRBV7-6 and TRBJ2-1; TRBD2 agrees at 9 bases. The length of the CDR3 is 15 residues. The V segment lost 2 bases and the J segment 5 bases; nucleotides outside the gene matches: 4. CDR1 SGHVS and CDR2 FNYEAQ come from the germline V gene.

This clonotype has more than one count but fewer than ten. The chain couples TRBV20-1 to TRBJ2-1, with 13 nucleotides matching TRBD2. This CDR3 is built from 15 residues. Germline V gives CDR1 DFQATT, CDR2 SNEGSKA (reference sequence). With V trimmed by 6 bases and J by 4 bases, 6 bases remained unmatched. CDR3 DNA: TGCAGTGCCGCCCGACTAGCGGGGGGATACAATGAGCAGTTCTTC. Amino acids: CSAARLAGGYNEQFF.

This clonotype occurred a few times. The chain is built from TRBV6-5 and TRBJ2-6, with D maybe TRBD1 (5 bases). V was shortened by 3 bases and J by 0 bases, with 12 bases between the two germline ends. This CDR3 contains 17 residues. The germline V gene has CDR1 MNHEY and CDR2 SVGAGI. The chain's CDR3 is CASSYRGSASGANVLTF. As DNA, the CDR3 is TGTGCCAGCAGTTATAGGGGTTCTGCCTCTGGGGCCAACGTCCTGACTTTC.

In its sample, this clonotype was seen a few times. The rearrangement joins TRBV27 to TRBJ2-3; D gene ambiguous. The CDR3 consists of 13 residues. Germline V lookup: CDR1 MNHEY, CDR2 SMNVEV (reference sequence). The V gene lost 5 bases and the J gene lost 6 bases, with 12 bases spanning the gap. The CDR3 DNA is TGTGCCAGCAGTCCGCTTGGCGGTGATACGCAGTATTTT. It translates to CASSPLGGDTQYF.

This clonotype was detected a few times. V usage is TRBV3-1 and J usage is TRBJ2-7, with D tentatively TRBD2 (5 bases). V was pared by 1 base and J by 0 bases, with 10 bases between. Germline V gene lookup returns CDR1 LGHDT and CDR2 YNNKEL (reference sequence). This CDR3 has 15 amino acids. Written as DNA, the CDR3 is TGTGCCAGCAGCCAAGGGACTGTGACCTCCTACGAGCAGTACTTC. As protein: CASSQGTVTSYEQYF.